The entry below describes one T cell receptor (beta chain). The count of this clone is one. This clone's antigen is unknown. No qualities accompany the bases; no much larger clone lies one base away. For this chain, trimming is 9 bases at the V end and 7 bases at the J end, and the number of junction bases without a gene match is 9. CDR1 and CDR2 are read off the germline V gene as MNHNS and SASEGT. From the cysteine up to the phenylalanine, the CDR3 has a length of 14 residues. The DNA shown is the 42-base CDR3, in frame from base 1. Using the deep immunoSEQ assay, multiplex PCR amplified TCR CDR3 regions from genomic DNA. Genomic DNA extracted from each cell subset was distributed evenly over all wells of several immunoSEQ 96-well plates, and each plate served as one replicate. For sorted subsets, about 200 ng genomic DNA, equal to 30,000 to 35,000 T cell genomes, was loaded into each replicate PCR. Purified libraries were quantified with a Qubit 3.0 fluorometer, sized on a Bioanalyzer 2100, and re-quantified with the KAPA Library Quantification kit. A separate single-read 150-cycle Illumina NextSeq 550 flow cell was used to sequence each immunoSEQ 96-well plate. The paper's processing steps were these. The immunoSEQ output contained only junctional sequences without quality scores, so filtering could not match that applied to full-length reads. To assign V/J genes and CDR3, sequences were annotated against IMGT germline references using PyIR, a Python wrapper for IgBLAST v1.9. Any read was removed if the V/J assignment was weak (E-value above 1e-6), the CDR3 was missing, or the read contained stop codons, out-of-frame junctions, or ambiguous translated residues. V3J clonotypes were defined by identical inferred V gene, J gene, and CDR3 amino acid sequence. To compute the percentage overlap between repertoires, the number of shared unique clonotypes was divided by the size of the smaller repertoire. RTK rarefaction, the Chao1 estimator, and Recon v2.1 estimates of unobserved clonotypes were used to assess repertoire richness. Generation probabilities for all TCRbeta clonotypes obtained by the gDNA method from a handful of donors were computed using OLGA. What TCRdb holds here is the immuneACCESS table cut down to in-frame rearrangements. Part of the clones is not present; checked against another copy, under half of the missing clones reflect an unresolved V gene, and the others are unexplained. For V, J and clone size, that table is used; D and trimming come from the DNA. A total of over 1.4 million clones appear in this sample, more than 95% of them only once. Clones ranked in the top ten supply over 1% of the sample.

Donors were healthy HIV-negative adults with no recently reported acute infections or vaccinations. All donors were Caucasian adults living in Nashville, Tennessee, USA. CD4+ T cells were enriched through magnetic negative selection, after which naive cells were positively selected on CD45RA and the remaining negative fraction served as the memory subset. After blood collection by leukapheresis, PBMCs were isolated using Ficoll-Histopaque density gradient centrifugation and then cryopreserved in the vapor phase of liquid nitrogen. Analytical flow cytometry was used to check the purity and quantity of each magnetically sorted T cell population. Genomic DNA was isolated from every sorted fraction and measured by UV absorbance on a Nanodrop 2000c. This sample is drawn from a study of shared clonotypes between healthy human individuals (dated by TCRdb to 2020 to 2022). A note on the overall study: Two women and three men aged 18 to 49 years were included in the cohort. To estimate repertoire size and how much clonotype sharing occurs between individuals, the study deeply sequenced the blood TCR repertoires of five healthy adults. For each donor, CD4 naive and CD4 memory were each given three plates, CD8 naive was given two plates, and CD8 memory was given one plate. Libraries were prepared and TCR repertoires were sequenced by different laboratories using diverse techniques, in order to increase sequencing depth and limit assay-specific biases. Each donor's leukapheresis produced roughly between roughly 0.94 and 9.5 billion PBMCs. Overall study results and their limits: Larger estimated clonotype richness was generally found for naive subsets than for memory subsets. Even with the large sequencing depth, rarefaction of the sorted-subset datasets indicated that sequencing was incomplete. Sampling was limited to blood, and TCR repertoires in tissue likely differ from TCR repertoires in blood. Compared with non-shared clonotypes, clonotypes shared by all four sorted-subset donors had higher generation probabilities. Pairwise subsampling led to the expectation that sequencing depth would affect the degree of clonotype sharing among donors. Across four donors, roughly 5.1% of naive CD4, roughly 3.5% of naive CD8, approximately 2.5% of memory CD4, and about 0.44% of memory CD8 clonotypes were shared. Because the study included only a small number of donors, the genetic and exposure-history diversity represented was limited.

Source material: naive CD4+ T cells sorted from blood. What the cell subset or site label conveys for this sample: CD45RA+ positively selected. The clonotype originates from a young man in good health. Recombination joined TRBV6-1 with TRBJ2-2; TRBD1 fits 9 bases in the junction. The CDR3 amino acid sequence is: CARGTGTKGGELFF. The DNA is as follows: TGTGCCAGAGGGACAGGGACAAAGGGCGGGGAGCTGTTTTTT.